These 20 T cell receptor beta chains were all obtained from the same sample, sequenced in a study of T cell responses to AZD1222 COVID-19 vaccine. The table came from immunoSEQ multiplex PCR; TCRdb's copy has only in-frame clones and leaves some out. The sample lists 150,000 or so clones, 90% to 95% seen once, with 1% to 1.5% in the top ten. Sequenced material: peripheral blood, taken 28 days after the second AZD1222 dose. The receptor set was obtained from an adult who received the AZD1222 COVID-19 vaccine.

This CDR3 is CAISDRLPQETQYF. The CDR3 DNA follows: TGTGCCATCAGTGATAGGCTCCCCCAAGAGACCCAGTACTTC. V usage is TRBV10-3 and J usage is TRBJ2-5; D is ambiguous. V was trimmed by 3 bases and J by 1 base, leaving 9 bases between them. Germline V lookup: CDR1 ENHRY, CDR2 SYGVKD. The CDR3 runs to 14 residues.

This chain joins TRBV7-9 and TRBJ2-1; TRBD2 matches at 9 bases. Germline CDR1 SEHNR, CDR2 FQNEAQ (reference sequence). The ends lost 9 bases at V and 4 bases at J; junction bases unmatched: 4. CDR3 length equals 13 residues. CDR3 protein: CASHSGGYNEQFF. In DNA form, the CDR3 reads TGTGCCAGTCATAGCGGGGGATACAATGAGCAGTTCTTC.

CDR3 sequence (DNA): TGTGCCAGCAGCTCGGATGGACAGGGGGCTTGGGAGACCCAGTACTTC. Protein product: CASSSDGQGAWETQYF. The chain carries TRBV5-4 and TRBJ2-5; 11 nucleotides align to TRBD1. Germline loops: CDR1 SGHNT, CDR2 YYREEE (reference sequence). The ends lost 3 bases at V and 5 bases at J; junction bases unmatched: 9. The CDR3 length is 16 residues. The variable domain in full, with the rest retrieved from reference TRBV5-4 and TRBJ2-5, is ETGVTQSPTHLIKTRGQQVTLRCSSQSGHNTVSWYQQALGQGPQFIFQYYREEENGRGNFPPRFSGLQFPNYSSELNVNALELDDSALYLCASSSDGQGAWETQYFGPGTRLLVL.

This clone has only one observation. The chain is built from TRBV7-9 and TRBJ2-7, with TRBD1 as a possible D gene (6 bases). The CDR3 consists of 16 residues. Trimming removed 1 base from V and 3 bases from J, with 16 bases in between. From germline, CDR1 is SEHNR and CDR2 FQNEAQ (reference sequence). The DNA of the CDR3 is TGTGCCAGCAGCTTAGATAGCGTCAGGGGCGGCTACGAGCAGTACTTC. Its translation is CASSLDSVRGGYEQYF.

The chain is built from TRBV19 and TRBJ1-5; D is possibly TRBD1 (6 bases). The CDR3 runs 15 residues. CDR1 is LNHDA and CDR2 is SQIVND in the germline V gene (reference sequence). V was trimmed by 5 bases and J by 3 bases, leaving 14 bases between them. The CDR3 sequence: CASSGLGGHNQPQHF. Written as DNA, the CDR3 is TGTGCCAGTAGTGGCCTTGGGGGGCACAATCAGCCCCAGCATTTT.

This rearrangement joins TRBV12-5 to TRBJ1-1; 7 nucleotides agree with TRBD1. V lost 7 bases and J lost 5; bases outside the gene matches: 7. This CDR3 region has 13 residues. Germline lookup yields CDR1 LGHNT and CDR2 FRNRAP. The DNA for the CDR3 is TGTGCTAGTGTAGGACAGGTATGGACTGAAGCTTTCTTT. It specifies CASVGQVWTEAFF.

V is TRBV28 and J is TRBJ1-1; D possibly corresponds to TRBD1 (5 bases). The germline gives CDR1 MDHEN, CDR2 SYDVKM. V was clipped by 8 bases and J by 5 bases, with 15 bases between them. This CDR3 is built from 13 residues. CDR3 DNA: TGTGCCAGCGGCCACGGGGGGAGGACTGAAGCTTTCTTT. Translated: CASGHGGRTEAFF. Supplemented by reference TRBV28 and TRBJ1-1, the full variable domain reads DVKVTQSSRYLVKRTGEKVFLECVQDMDHENMFWYRQDPGLGLRLIYFSYDVKMKEKGDIPEGYSVSREKKERFSLILESASTNQTSMYLCASGHGGRTEAFFGQGTRLTVV.

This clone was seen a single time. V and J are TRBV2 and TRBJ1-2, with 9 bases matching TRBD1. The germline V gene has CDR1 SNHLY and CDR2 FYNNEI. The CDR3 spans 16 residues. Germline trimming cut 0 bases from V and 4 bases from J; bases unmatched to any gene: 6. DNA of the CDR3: TGTGCCAGCAGTGAAGCGGGACAGGGAGGAAGCTATGGCTACACCTTC. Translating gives CASSEAGQGGSYGYTF.

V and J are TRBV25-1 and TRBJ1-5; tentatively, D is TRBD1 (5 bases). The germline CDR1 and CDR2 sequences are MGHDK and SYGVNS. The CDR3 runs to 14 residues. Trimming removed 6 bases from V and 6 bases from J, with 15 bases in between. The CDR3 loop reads CASSSGGLGQPQHF. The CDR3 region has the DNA TGTGCCAGCAGCTCCGGGGGGTTAGGTCAGCCCCAGCATTTT.

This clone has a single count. CDR3 region: CASSLGRGHAREQPTSTDTQYF. The DNA of the CDR3 is TGTGCCAGCAGCTTAGGTCGGGGCCATGCGAGGGAGCAACCCACAAGCACAGATACGCAGTATTTT. The chain combines TRBV7-6 with TRBJ2-3, with D possibly called TRBD1 or TRBD2 (5 bases each). This CDR3 has 22 residues. Germline CDR1 is SGHVS and CDR2 is FNYEAQ. Deletions cut 1 base from V and 0 bases from J, with 29 bases between.

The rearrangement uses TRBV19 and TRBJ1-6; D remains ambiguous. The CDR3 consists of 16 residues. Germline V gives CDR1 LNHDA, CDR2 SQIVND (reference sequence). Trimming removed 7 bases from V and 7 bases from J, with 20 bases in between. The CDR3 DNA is TGTGCCAGTAATACGAAACAGATGAGGGAAAATTCACCCCTCCACTTT. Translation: CASNTKQMRENSPLHF.

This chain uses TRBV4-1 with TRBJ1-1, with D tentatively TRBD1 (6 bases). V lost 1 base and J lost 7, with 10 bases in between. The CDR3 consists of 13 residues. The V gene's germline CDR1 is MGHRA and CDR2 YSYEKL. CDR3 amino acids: CASSQVDSREAFF. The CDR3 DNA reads TGCGCCAGCAGCCAAGTGGACAGCCGTGAAGCTTTCTTT.

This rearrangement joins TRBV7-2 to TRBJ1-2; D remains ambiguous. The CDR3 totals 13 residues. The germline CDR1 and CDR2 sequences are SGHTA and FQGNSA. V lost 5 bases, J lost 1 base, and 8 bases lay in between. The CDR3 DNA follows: TGTGCCAGCAGCACCCTAAATAACTATGGCTACACCTTC. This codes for CASSTLNNYGYTF. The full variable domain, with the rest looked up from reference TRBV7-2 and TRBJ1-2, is GAGVSQSPSNKVTEKGKDVELRCDPISGHTALYWYRQSLGQGLEFLIYFQGNSAPDKSGLPSDRFSAERTGGSVSTLTIQRTQQEDSAVYLCASSTLNNYGYTFGSGTRLTVV.

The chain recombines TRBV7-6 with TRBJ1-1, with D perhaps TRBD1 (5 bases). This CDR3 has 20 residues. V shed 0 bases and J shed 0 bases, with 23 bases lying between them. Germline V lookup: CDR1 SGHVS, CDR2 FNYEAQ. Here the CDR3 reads CASSLADYAGVGHMNTEAFF. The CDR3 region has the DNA TGTGCCAGCAGCTTAGCCGACTACGCGGGGGTGGGTCACATGAACACTGAAGCTTTCTTT.

CDR3 in amino acids: CASSTGGRVSNEQFF. The CDR3 DNA is TGTGCCAGTAGTACCGGGGGGCGAGTAAGCAATGAGCAGTTCTTC. The genes are TRBV19 and TRBJ2-1, with D maybe TRBD2 (7 bases). The ends were cut back, 4 bases at V and 6 bases at J, with 16 bases in the middle. CDR1 is LNHDA and CDR2 is SQIVND in the germline V gene (reference sequence). This CDR3 is 15 amino acids long.

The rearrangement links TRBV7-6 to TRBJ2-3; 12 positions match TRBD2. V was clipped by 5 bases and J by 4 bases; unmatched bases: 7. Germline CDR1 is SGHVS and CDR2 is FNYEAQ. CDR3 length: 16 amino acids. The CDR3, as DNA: TGTGCCAGCAGCCGGCGACTAGCGGGAGATCCAGATACGCAGTATTTT. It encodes CASSRRLAGDPDTQYF.

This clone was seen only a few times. This CDR3 reads CASSLYQSNEQFF. CDR3 DNA: TGTGCCAGCAGCTTATATCAGAGCAATGAGCAGTTCTTC. The rearrangement uses TRBV7-3 and TRBJ2-1; no clear D. The ends were cut back, 2 bases at V and 6 bases at J, with 8 bases in the middle. The CDR3 has 13 residues. Per germline, CDR1 SGHTA and CDR2 FQGTGA.

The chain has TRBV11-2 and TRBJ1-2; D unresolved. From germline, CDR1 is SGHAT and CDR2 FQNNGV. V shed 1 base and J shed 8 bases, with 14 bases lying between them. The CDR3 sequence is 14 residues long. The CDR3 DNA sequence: TGTGCCAGCAGCTTAGCGGGTGGGTTGGGGGGCTACACCTTC. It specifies CASSLAGGLGGYTF.

CDR3 sequence (DNA): TGCGCCAGCAGCCAAGATGGTCAGGGAAAGTTCTACGAGCAGTACTTC. Protein sequence: CASSQDGQGKFYEQYF. The genes are TRBV4-3 and TRBJ2-7, with TRBD1 as a possible D gene (5 bases). Germline CDR1 LGHNA, CDR2 YSLEER. The V end lost 0 bases, the J end lost 3 bases, and 15 bases lay between the germline ends. This CDR3 is 16 amino acids long.

The CDR3 DNA follows: TGTGCCAGCAGTCCAGGGTCCAGGGGCGCAGATACGCAGTATTTT. Translated: CASSPGSRGADTQYF. V is TRBV7-9 and J is TRBJ2-3; a possible D gene is TRBD1 (6 bases). Trimming took 6 bases from V and 4 from J, leaving 17 bases between them. Germline CDR1 SEHNR, CDR2 FQNEAQ (reference sequence). The CDR3 totals 15 residues.